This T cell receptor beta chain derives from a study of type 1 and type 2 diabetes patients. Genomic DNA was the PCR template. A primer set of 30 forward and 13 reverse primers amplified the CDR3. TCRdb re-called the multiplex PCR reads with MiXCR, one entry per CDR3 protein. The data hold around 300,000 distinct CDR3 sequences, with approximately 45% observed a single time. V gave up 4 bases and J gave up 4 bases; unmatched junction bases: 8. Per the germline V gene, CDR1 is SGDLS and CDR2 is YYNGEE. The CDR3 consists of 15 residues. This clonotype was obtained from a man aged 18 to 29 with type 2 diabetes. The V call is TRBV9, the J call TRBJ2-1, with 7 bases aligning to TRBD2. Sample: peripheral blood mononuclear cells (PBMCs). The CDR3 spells CASSPAGSLYNEQFF. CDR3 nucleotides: TGTGCCAGCAGCCCAGCGGGATCCCTTTACAATGAGCAGTTCTTC.